Presented here are 16 T cell receptor beta chains from one specimen sequenced in a study of blood T cell repertoires in COVID-19. Generated by immunoSEQ multiplex PCR, the TCRdb table keeps only in-frame clones and is missing some. The sample carries approximately 490,000 clones, 87% recorded once. Material: PBMCs or T cells enriched from blood (not recorded which). The receptors shown here come from a woman aged 18-30 years who had recovered from COVID-19.

About this clone itself: This may be a read error: a much more frequent sequence differs by one nucleotide. J is TRBJ1-3 and V is TRBV7-9; 8 bases align to TRBD1. The trim removed 5 bases at V and 2 bases at J, leaving 2 bases unmatched. The CDR3 contains 14 residues. Per germline, CDR1 SEHNR and CDR2 FQNEAQ (reference sequence). CDR3 sequence: CASSPTGAGNTIYF. The CDR3 region has the DNA TGTGCCAGCAGCCCGACAGGGGCTGGAAACACCATATATTTT.

The chain couples TRBV6-5 to TRBJ1-4, with TRBD1 identical over 8 bases. The CDR3 spans 12 residues. V was clipped by 10 bases and J by 10 bases; unmatched bases: 8. Looked up from germline, CDR1 is MNHEY and CDR2 is SVGAGI. The CDR3 DNA is TGTGCCACCCGGACAGGGTCGGGAAAACTGTTTTTT. Encoded protein: CATRTGSGKLFF.

The chain carries TRBV5-4 and TRBJ1-1; 8 bases agree with TRBD1. This CDR3 is 15 amino acids long. V dropped 4 bases and J dropped 1; count of bases not matched to a gene: 6. Germline lookup yields CDR1 SGHNT and CDR2 YYREEE (reference sequence). The CDR3 loop is CASSTWDRQNTEAFF. In nucleotides, the CDR3 is TGTGCCAGCAGCACCTGGGACAGGCAGAACACTGAAGCTTTCTTT.

Written as DNA, the CDR3 is TGTGCCAGCAGTGCCCCTGGAGGGGAGCAGTACTTC. Translated: CASSAPGGEQYF. The chain uses TRBV2 and TRBJ2-7; D perhaps matches TRBD2 (6 bases). Germline V lookup: CDR1 SNHLY, CDR2 FYNNEI. The germline V and J ends were trimmed by 4 bases and 7 bases, with 11 bases remaining between them. This CDR3 spans 12 amino acids.

The rearrangement links TRBV7-9 to TRBJ2-1; D is possibly TRBD2 (6 bases). The germline V gene encodes CDR1 SEHNR and CDR2 FQNEAQ (reference sequence). Trimming removed 8 bases at V and 5 bases at J, with 31 bases between. The CDR3 consists of 19 residues. The CDR3 DNA sequence: TGTGCCAGCGGGGGGAGAGGAGTCGGAGTGCTATCGGGTAACAATGAGCAGTTCTTC. Its protein product is CASGGRGVGVLSGNNEQFF.

The chain combines TRBV2 with TRBJ2-2; possibly TRBD1 for D (5 bases). The germline V gene encodes CDR1 SNHLY and CDR2 FYNNEI. The V end was cut by 7 bases, the J end by 4 bases, with 13 bases between. CDR3 length: 14 residues. CDR3 nucleotides: TGTGCCAGCACCGGCCAGGGTATCACCGGGGAGCTGTTTTTT. Translation: CASTGQGITGELFF.

This clone was picked up one time. The V and J genes are TRBV29-1 and TRBJ1-5; D is unclear. CDR1 is SQVTM and CDR2 is ANQGSEA in the germline V gene. The length of the CDR3 is 13 residues. The V gene lost 4 bases and the J gene lost 4 bases, with 11 bases spanning the gap. The CDR3 reads CSVALGENQPQHF. DNA of the CDR3: TGCAGCGTTGCTTTAGGAGAAAATCAGCCCCAGCATTTT.

This sequence joins TRBV5-1 and TRBJ1-4, with 7 bases that match TRBD1. From germline, CDR1 is SGHRS and CDR2 YFSETQ. The CDR3 extends over 16 amino acids. J lost 2 bases, V lost 0 bases, and 4 bases had no gene match. The CDR3 sequence: CASSLGDRGTNEKLFF. The CDR3 DNA reads TGCGCCAGCAGCTTGGGGGACAGAGGGACTAATGAAAAACTGTTTTTT. The variable domain in full, with the rest retrieved from reference TRBV5-1 and TRBJ1-4, is KAGVTQTPRYLIKTRGQQVTLSCSPISGHRSVSWYQQTPGQGLQFLFEYFSETQRNKGNFPGRFSGRQFSNSRSEMNVSTLELGDSALYLCASSLGDRGTNEKLFFGSGTQLSVL.

This clone was seen once. The chain is built from TRBV5-5 and TRBJ1-1; D uncertain. CDR1 is SGHKS, CDR2 YYEKEE, per germline (reference sequence). Deletions cut 4 bases from V and 4 bases from J, with 8 bases between. The CDR3 has 12 amino acids. The CDR3 reads CASSGGSTEAFF. The CDR3 nucleotides read TGTGCCAGCAGCGGCGGGAGCACTGAAGCTTTCTTT. Based on the CDR3 plus reference TRBV5-5 and TRBJ1-1, the full variable domain is DAGVTQSPTHLIKTRGQQVTLRCSPISGHKSVSWYQQVLGQGPQFIFQYYEKEERGRGNFPDRFSARQFPNYSSELNVNALLLGDSALYLCASSGGSTEAFFGQGTRLTVV.

In the case of this clone: Other DNA sequences in this specimen translate into the identical CDR3. The V and J genes are TRBV19 and TRBJ1-1; D ambiguous. The germline gives CDR1 LNHDA, CDR2 SQIVND (reference sequence). The V and J ends lost 4 bases and 5 bases respectively, with 8 bases between them. This CDR3 has 12 residues. For the CDR3, the DNA is TGTGCCAGTAGTACCAGAAATACTGAAGCTTTCTTT. Translation: CASSTRNTEAFF.

The gene calls are TRBV5-8 and TRBJ2-7; 9 positions match TRBD1. V lost 3 bases to trimming and J lost 3 bases; unmatched junction nucleotides: 19. The CDR3 has 19 residues. Germline CDR1 is SGHTS and CDR2 is YDEGEE. This CDR3 is CASSSLDRGLGSPNYEQYF. The DNA of the CDR3 is TGTGCCAGCAGCTCGCTGGACAGGGGATTGGGATCGCCTAACTACGAGCAGTACTTC.

The chain employs TRBV27 and TRBJ1-2, with D uncertain. The CDR3 length is 10 residues. Germline V gene sequence: CDR1 MNHEY, CDR2 SMNVEV (reference sequence). The V gene lost 7 bases and the J gene lost 4 bases, with 4 bases spanning the gap. CDR3 sequence: CASKPYGYTF. The CDR3 coding sequence is TGTGCCAGCAAGCCCTATGGCTACACCTTC.

The CDR3 reads CSVEAPGVGLSYEQYF. CDR3 DNA sequence: TGCAGCGTTGAAGCCCCAGGGGTTGGGTTGTCCTACGAGCAGTACTTC. The chain has TRBV29-1 and TRBJ2-7, with a weak D call TRBD1 (6 bases). Trimming took off 1 base at V and 1 base at J, with 17 bases between the two ends. The germline gives CDR1 SQVTM, CDR2 ANQGSEA. This CDR3 is built from 16 residues.

The chain joins TRBV6-6 to TRBJ2-7; 10 bases map to TRBD1. Germline V gives CDR1 MNHNY, CDR2 SVGAGI (reference sequence). The CDR3 loop spans 15 amino acids. V was clipped by 0 bases and J by 3 bases; unmatched bases: 2. CDR3 amino acids: CASSYSGTGVYEQYF. The DNA of the CDR3 is TGTGCCAGCAGTTACTCGGGGACAGGGGTCTACGAGCAGTACTTC.

The chain links TRBV12-5 to TRBJ1-2; no definite D call. The CDR3 totals 12 residues. Trimming shortened V by 5 bases and J by 8 bases, and 12 bases separated the two germline ends. Germline V gene sequence: CDR1 LGHNT, CDR2 FRNRAP. The CDR3 DNA is TGTGCTAGTGGTCTGTTGGCCGGGGGCTACACCTTC. Protein product: CASGLLAGGYTF.

This chain uses TRBV3-1 (or the pseudogene TRBV3-2) with TRBJ1-2, with TRBD1 as a possible D gene (6 bases). V was pared by 4 bases and J by 4 bases, with 13 bases between. The CDR3 loop spans 14 amino acids. Germline V lookup: CDR1 LGHDT, CDR2 YNNKEL (reference sequence). CDR3 coding DNA: TGTGCCAGCAGCCTGGGACAACCCATCTATGGCTACACCTTC. It encodes CASSLGQPIYGYTF.